The clone carrying this TCR beta chain was counted between two and nine times. A J-beta primer mix and a sample-barcoded 5' primer were used in a second PCR of about 7 to 12 cycles. TCRdb called the 5' RACE reads again in MiXCR, with one record for every CDR3 protein. The sample consists of hundreds of thousands of distinct CDR3 sequences, around 25% of them appearing once. The data originate from a study of blood T cells in healthy people across ages. Trimming removed 4 bases at V and 1 base at J, with 14 bases between. This CDR3 region has 15 residues. Germline-derived CDR1 and CDR2 are SGHRS and YFSETQ. This sample was also put to use in a study of T cells of mothers and their children.

V and J are TRBV5-1 and TRBJ2-5; no clear D. The sequence was collected from a boy younger than 18 in good health. Sample: blood. This CDR3 reads CASSQDSFLQETQYF. Here the CDR3 DNA reads TGCGCCAGCAGCCAAGACTCCTTCCTCCAAGAGACCCAGTACTTC.